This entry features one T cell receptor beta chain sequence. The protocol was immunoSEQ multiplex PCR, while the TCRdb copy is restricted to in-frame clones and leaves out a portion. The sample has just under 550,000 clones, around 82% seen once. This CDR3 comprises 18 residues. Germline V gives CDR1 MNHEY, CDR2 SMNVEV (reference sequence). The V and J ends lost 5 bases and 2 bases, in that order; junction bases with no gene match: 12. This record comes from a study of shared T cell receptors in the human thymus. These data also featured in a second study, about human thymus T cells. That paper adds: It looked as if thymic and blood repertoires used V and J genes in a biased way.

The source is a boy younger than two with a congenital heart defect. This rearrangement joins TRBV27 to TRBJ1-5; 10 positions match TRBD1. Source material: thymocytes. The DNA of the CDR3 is TGTGCCAGCAGTCCACTAGGACAGGGGGTAGACGGCAATCAGCCCCAGCATTTT. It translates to CASSPLGQGVDGNQPQHF.